This entry is about one TCR beta chain. With 1 base removed from V and 4 bases from J, the gap between germline ends came to 13 bases. CDR3 length equals 15 residues. The V gene's germline CDR1 is MNHNS and CDR2 SASEGT. Around 32,000 T cell genomes (300 ng DNA) went into each PBMC replicate. The unsorted PBMC sample used ten immunoSEQ deep assay plates. The assay was immunoSEQ multiplex PCR, and TCRdb's table has in-frame clones only and misses some. The data hold about half a million clones, with more than 65% observed a single time. Caucasian adults living in Nashville, Tennessee, provided all samples. The sample originates from a study of shared clonotypes between healthy human individuals.

The sample consisted of PBMCs. The chain combines TRBV6-1 with TRBJ1-2; D unclear. The source is a woman between 40 and 50 years old in good health. Some clones in this sample may be carry-over from other donors' samples. CDR3 nucleotides: TGTGCCAGCAGTGAAGATTTTCAGAGACCCTATGGCTACACCTTC. Translated: CASSEDFQRPYGYTF.